The clone carrying this TCR beta chain has only a few counts. Its specificity is not known. TCRdb's copy holds only in-frame clones and misses some; the assay was immunoSEQ multiplex PCR. The table has 200,000 to 300,000 clones, about 90% seen once; the top ten hold around 1.2%. The data stem from a study of cytomegalovirus exposure and HLA in healthy donors. The donors formed part of the 120-subject validation cohort, distinct from the roughly 600-subject first cohort. General study findings and limits: The majority of TCR sequences were rare, yet some public TCRs appeared in many donors. As confirmed in vitro, a few CMV-associated chains were specific for CMV antigens. Reported performance of the classifier showed diagnosis of cytomegalovirus status with high specificity and sensitivity.

CDR3 length: 14 residues. V dropped 1 base and J dropped 4 bases, with 11 bases sitting between them. Germline CDR1 is SGHVS and CDR2 is FNYEAQ. The chain employs TRBV7-6 and TRBJ2-7; possible D gene TRBD1, 6 bases. Sequencing was done on a sample of PBMCs. This TCR derives from a woman aged 25-40 years in good health and CMV-seropositive. The CDR3 DNA reads as TGTGCCAGCAGCTTAGGGGGGCGCGCTTACGAGCAGTACTTC. Translated: CASSLGGRAYEQYF.